Presented here are 28 T cell receptor beta chains from one specimen sequenced in a study of control samples from healthy donors and cancer patients. Measured with immunoSEQ multiplex PCR; TCRdb has only the in-frame clones, and not every one. Among roughly 120,000 clones, about 88% were seen once, and the ten largest hold more than 2.5%. Sequenced sample: blood. Receptors originate from a man in his forties or fifties in good health.

This clone was seen once. This chain joins TRBV5-1 and TRBJ1-3, with D possibly TRBD1 on 5 matching bases. The germline CDR1 and CDR2 sequences are SGHRS and YFSETQ. The CDR3 is 16 residues long. The ends were cut back, 4 bases at V and 2 bases at J, with 16 bases in the middle. In nucleotides, the CDR3 is TGCGCCAGCAGCCGCCCGGGGGGAGAGACTGGAAACACCATATATTTT. Its translation is CASSRPGGETGNTIYF.

The chain employs TRBV2 and TRBJ1-4; weak D call: TRBD1 (6 bases). This CDR3 is built from 13 residues. V was cut by 7 bases and J by 4 bases, with 10 bases left in between. The germline V gene has CDR1 SNHLY and CDR2 FYNNEI. The CDR3 loop reads CASKGDHNEKLFF. DNA of the CDR3: TGTGCCAGCAAGGGGGACCATAATGAAAAACTGTTTTTT.

The DNA for the CDR3 is TGTGCCAGCAGTTTATATCGGGGATTTAACACCGGGGAGCTGTTTTTT. Translating gives CASSLYRGFNTGELFF. The chain employs TRBV27 and TRBJ2-2; D might be TRBD2 (5 bases). The CDR3 extends over 16 amino acids. Germline V lookup: CDR1 MNHEY, CDR2 SMNVEV (reference sequence). V was clipped by 1 base and J by 2 bases, with 11 bases between them.

The chain recombines TRBV27 with TRBJ2-2, with 8 bases that match TRBD2. The CDR3 has 17 residues. Germline CDR1 reads MNHEY; CDR2 reads SMNVEV (reference sequence). J gave up 4 bases and V 2 bases, and 9 bases lay outside the gene matches. The CDR3 sequence: CASSLGRGGAVTGELFF. CDR3 in DNA: TGTGCCAGCAGTTTAGGCCGGGGGGGGGCGGTCACCGGGGAGCTGTTTTTT.

Details on this clone: Since no conserved phenylalanine or tryptophan closes the CDR3, a read error is the likely cause. V usage is TRBV5-6 and J usage is TRBJ2-7; a weak D match, TRBD1 (6 bases). The germline V and J ends were trimmed by 4 bases and 6 bases, with 11 bases remaining between them. Germline V lookup: CDR1 SGHDT, CDR2 YYEEEE. The CDR3 runs 12 residues. This CDR3 reads CASSLGQTEQYL. Written as DNA, the CDR3 is TGTGCCAGCAGCCTTGGACAGACCGAGCAGTACCTC.

The J gene is TRBJ1-4, the V gene TRBV29-1; no definite D call. The germline CDR1 and CDR2 sequences are SQVTM and ANQGSEA. The CDR3 totals 14 residues. Deletions cut 0 bases from V and 6 bases from J, with 11 bases between. In DNA, the CDR3 is TGCAGCGTTGAAGATGTAAGCGAGGATGAAAAACTGTTTTTT. This encodes CSVEDVSEDEKLFF.

The genes are TRBV5-4 and TRBJ2-6, with D maybe TRBD2 (6 bases). Germline CDR1 is SGHNT and CDR2 is YYREEE (reference sequence). The germline V and J ends were trimmed by 5 bases and 2 bases, with 8 bases remaining between them. The length of the CDR3 is 14 residues. The CDR3 DNA reads TGTGCCAGCAGTGCGGGGACTGGGGCCAACGTCCTGACTTTC. As protein: CASSAGTGANVLTF. The complete variable domain, with remaining parts taken from reference TRBV5-4 and TRBJ2-6, reads ETGVTQSPTHLIKTRGQQVTLRCSSQSGHNTVSWYQQALGQGPQFIFQYYREEENGRGNFPPRFSGLQFPNYSSELNVNALELDDSALYLCASSAGTGANVLTFGAGSRLTVL.

The chain has TRBV24-1 and TRBJ1-2; no clear D. The V and J ends lost 2 bases and 8 bases respectively, with 11 bases between them. CDR3 size: 13 residues. From germline, CDR1 is KGHDR and CDR2 SFDVKD. CDR3 region: CATSDSYLSGYTF. The CDR3 region has the DNA TGTGCCACCAGTGATTCATACTTATCCGGCTACACCTTC.

This sequence joins TRBV15 and TRBJ2-3; TRBD2 matches 10 bases. The length of the CDR3 is 15 residues. In germline, CDR1 is LNHNV, CDR2 YYDKDF (reference sequence). The V segment lost 5 bases and the J segment 4 bases; nucleotides outside the gene matches: 6. CDR3: CATSAHGTSADTQYF. In nucleotides, the CDR3 is TGTGCCACCAGCGCCCACGGGACTAGCGCAGATACGCAGTATTTT.

This clone was found once. For the CDR3, the DNA is TGTGCCAGCAGCTTAGCGGGTGGCAGGGCGAACACCGGGGAGCTGTTTTTT. It yields the protein CASSLAGGRANTGELFF. The chain uses TRBV7-8 and TRBJ2-2; a possible D gene is TRBD1 (5 bases). The V gene's germline CDR1 is SGHVS and CDR2 FQNEAQ. The CDR3 extends over 17 amino acids. The ends were cut back, 0 bases at V and 0 bases at J, with 11 bases in the middle.

V and J are TRBV19 and TRBJ1-1, with D uncertain. This CDR3 is built from 14 residues. Per germline, CDR1 LNHDA and CDR2 SQIVND (reference sequence). The V end was cut by 8 bases, the J end by 0 bases, with 13 bases between. CDR3 in DNA: TGTGCCAGTCACACTAGGGCAATGAACACTGAAGCTTTCTTT. Its translation is CASHTRAMNTEAFF.

This sequence joins TRBV10-1 and TRBJ1-4; 10 positions agree with TRBD1. After removal of 2 bases from V and 7 bases from J, the junction contained 7 bases not matched to a gene. This CDR3 is built from 16 residues. Germline CDR1 WNHNN, CDR2 SYGVQD (reference sequence). This chain's CDR3 is CASSEQTGTGAEKLFF. In nucleotides, the CDR3 is TGCGCCAGCAGTGAGCAGACCGGGACAGGGGCTGAAAAACTGTTTTTT.

The chain joins TRBV6-5 to TRBJ2-7, with D perhaps assigned TRBD1 or TRBD2 (6 bases each). CDR3 length: 15 residues. The ends were cut back, 0 bases at V and 3 bases at J, with 12 bases in the middle. Per germline, CDR1 MNHEY and CDR2 SVGAGI. This chain's CDR3 is CASSYSKGGIYEQYF. CDR3 DNA: TGTGCCAGCAGTTACTCGAAGGGGGGTATCTACGAGCAGTACTTC.

The J gene is TRBJ2-2, the V gene TRBV9, with 8 bases fitting TRBD2. Looked up from germline, CDR1 is SGDLS and CDR2 is YYNGEE. Trimming at V came to 3 bases and at J to 5 bases, leaving 9 bases not matched to a gene. This CDR3 spans 16 amino acids. This CDR3 is CASSGPFGGGTGELFF. CDR3 nucleotides: TGTGCCAGCAGCGGCCCCTTCGGGGGGGGGACCGGGGAGCTGTTTTTT.

This clone was seen more than once but under ten times. This chain links TRBV4-1 with TRBJ2-5; TRBD1 might be the D (6 bases). Trimming pared 6 bases from V and 7 bases from J, leaving 15 bases between. Germline values: CDR1 MGHRA, CDR2 YSYEKL. The CDR3 loop spans 13 amino acids. This chain's CDR3 is CASRPSLGGTQYF. CDR3 bases: TGCGCCAGCAGGCCCTCCTTAGGGGGGACCCAGTACTTC.

The chain uses TRBV2 and TRBJ2-5, with D maybe TRBD1 (5 bases). Germline assignment: CDR1 SNHLY and CDR2 FYNNEI. The CDR3 has 13 residues. With 6 bases removed from V and 2 bases from J, the gap between germline ends came to 10 bases. The CDR3 region has the DNA TGTGCCAGCAGGGGTGACAGTCAAGAGACCCAGTACTTC. It codes for CASRGDSQETQYF.

This sequence joins TRBV6-5 and TRBJ2-1; D not certain. This CDR3 has 15 amino acids. The V and J ends lost 6 bases and 5 bases respectively, with 17 bases between them. Germline loops: CDR1 MNHEY, CDR2 SVGAGI. The CDR3 DNA reads TGTGCCAGCAGCAAAGGACCCTACGTCCACAATGAGCAGTTCTTC. As protein: CASSKGPYVHNEQFF.

This chain connects TRBV10-3 to TRBJ1-2; D unclear. The ends were cut back, 6 bases at V and 2 bases at J, with 13 bases in the middle. The CDR3 runs to 14 residues. The germline V gene encodes CDR1 ENHRY and CDR2 SYGVKD. The CDR3 here is CAISPLGRNYGYTF. CDR3 bases: TGTGCCATCAGCCCGCTTGGTCGCAACTATGGCTACACCTTC.

This clone was counted once. DNA for the CDR3: TGTGCCAGTAGTATAGGGGGGCTCACCTACAATGAGCAGTTCTTC. The encoded protein is CASSIGGLTYNEQFF. The chain links TRBV19 to TRBJ2-1; D possibly corresponds to TRBD1 (6 bases). The CDR3 is made up of 15 amino acids. The V gene's germline CDR1 is LNHDA and CDR2 SQIVND (reference sequence). Trimming took 1 base from V and 2 from J, leaving 9 bases between them. Based on the CDR3 plus reference TRBV19 and TRBJ2-1, the full variable domain is DGGITQSPKYLFRKEGQNVTLSCEQNLNHDAMYWYRQDPGQGLRLIYYSQIVNDFQKGDIAEGYSVSREKKESFPLTVTSAQKNPTAFYLCASSIGGLTYNEQFFGPGTRLTVL.

The chain employs TRBV27 and TRBJ2-1; D is possibly TRBD1 (5 bases). Germline V gene data show CDR1 as MNHEY and CDR2 as SMNVEV (reference sequence). The CDR3 consists of 15 residues. Deletions cut 6 bases from V and 6 bases from J, with 18 bases between. CDR3 bases: TGTGCCAGCAGGCCGGAACAGGAACTTATCAATGAGCAGTTCTTC. Its translation: CASRPEQELINEQFF.

V is TRBV6-5 and J is TRBJ2-7, with TRBD2 as a possible D gene (6 bases). The germline V and J ends were trimmed by 6 bases and 3 bases, with 12 bases remaining between them. Germline V gives CDR1 MNHEY, CDR2 SVGAGI. The CDR3 length is 13 residues. CDR3 in amino acids: CASRTTSSYEQYF. Here the CDR3 DNA reads TGTGCCAGCAGAACGACTAGTAGCTACGAGCAGTACTTC.

The chain has TRBV11-3 and TRBJ1-6; D ambiguous. CDR1 is SGHNT, CDR2 YENEEA, per germline. The CDR3 extends over 15 amino acids. The V end lost 1 base, the J end lost 1 base, and 5 bases lay between the germline ends. Here the CDR3 reads CASSLGVSYNSPLHF. The DNA for the CDR3 is TGTGCCAGCAGCTTAGGGGTTTCCTATAATTCACCCCTCCACTTT.

V and J are TRBV28 and TRBJ1-1; weak D call: TRBD1 (5 bases). This CDR3 has 19 amino acids. Between the trimmed V and J ends, which lost 7 bases and 0 bases, there was a span of 27 bases. In germline, CDR1 is MDHEN, CDR2 SYDVKM. Written as DNA, the CDR3 is TGTGCCAGCATCGTCCAGCCAGGGACTTCATCCAATATGAACACTGAAGCTTTCTTT. It specifies CASIVQPGTSSNMNTEAFF.

The chain's CDR3 is CATSGQYNEQFF. The CDR3 DNA sequence: TGTGCCACCAGTGGACAATACAATGAGCAGTTCTTC. The J gene is TRBJ2-1, the V gene TRBV24-1; D is uncertain. The germline CDR1 and CDR2 sequences are KGHDR and SFDVKD. The germline V and J ends were trimmed by 5 bases and 4 bases, with 5 bases remaining between them. CDR3 length: 12 amino acids.

The J gene is TRBJ2-1, the V gene TRBV2; D is unresolved. The V end was cut by 6 bases, the J end by 9 bases, with 12 bases between. The CDR3 has 12 amino acids. In germline, CDR1 is SNHLY, CDR2 FYNNEI. The CDR3 DNA sequence: TGTGCCAGCAGCCCCGACAAGATTGAGCAGTTCTTC. Translated, it gives CASSPDKIEQFF.

The chain recombines TRBV6-5 with TRBJ2-2; 7 nucleotides agree with TRBD1. Trimming at V came to 6 bases and at J to 6 bases, leaving 4 bases not matched to a gene. CDR3 length equals 13 residues. The germline CDR1 and CDR2 sequences are MNHEY and SVGAGI. As DNA, the CDR3 is TGTGCCAGCAGAAGAGGGGGCGCCGGGGAGCTGTTTTTT. Its translation: CASRRGGAGELFF.

Note on this clone: The junction departs from the called germline gene at one end, perhaps through a read error. This sequence joins TRBV24-1 and TRBJ2-7, with a tentative D call TRBD1 (6 bases). This CDR3 comprises 12 residues. The V gene's germline CDR1 is KGHDR and CDR2 SFDVKD. In DNA form, the CDR3 reads TGTGCCACCAGTGACGCCGGGACACTACTATTCTGG. This translates into CATSDAGTLLFW.

V gene TRBV7-8 combines with J gene TRBJ2-3; weak D call: TRBD2 (5 bases). This CDR3 region has 15 residues. With 2 bases removed from V and 1 base from J, the gap between germline ends came to 10 bases. CDR1 SGHVS and CDR2 FQNEAQ come from the germline V gene. This chain's CDR3 is CASSLLWRGTDTQYF. In nucleotides, the CDR3 is TGTGCCAGCAGCTTACTGTGGCGGGGCACAGATACGCAGTATTTT.